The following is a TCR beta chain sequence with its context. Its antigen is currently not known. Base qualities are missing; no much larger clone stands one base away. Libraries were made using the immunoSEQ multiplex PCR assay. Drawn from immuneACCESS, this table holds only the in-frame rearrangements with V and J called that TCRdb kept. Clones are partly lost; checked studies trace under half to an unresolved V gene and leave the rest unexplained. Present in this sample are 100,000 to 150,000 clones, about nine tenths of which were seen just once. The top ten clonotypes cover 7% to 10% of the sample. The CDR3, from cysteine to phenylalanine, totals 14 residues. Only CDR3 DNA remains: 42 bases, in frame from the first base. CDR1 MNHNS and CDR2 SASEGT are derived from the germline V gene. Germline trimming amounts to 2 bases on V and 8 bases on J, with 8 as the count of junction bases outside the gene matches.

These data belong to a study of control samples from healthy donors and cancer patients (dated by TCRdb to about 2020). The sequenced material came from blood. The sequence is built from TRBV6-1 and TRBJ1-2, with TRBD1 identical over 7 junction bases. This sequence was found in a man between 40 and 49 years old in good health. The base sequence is TGTGCCAGCAGTGAACACAGGGGCCGCCACGGCTACACCTTC. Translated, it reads CASSEHRGRHGYTF.